The 28 T cell receptor beta chains listed next were all sequenced from one sample in a study of T-cell reconstitution after alpha-beta-depleted transplantation in children. The authors prepared the TCRbeta library with unique molecular identifiers. TCRdb re-called the PCR reads with MiXCR, one entry per CDR3 protein. The sample carries 60,000 to 70,000 distinct CDR3 sequences, around 4.7% recorded once. Sequenced here: PBMCs, mostly from graft donor cells, sampled 180 days after TCRalphabeta/CD19-depleted stem cell transplant. The receptors were gathered from a boy in the first two years of life who had a stem cell transplant for acute myeloid leukemia, so the T cells may come from the graft donor.

This clonotype was detected many times. The CDR3 spells CASSFLQGSSYEQYV. CDR3 DNA: TGTGCCAGCAGTTTTCTGCAGGGGAGCTCCTACGAGCAGTACGTC. The genes are TRBV27 and TRBJ2-7; D is possibly TRBD1 (6 bases). This CDR3 has 15 amino acids. CDR1 is MNHEY, CDR2 SMNVEV, per germline (reference sequence). Trimming stripped 3 bases from V and 0 bases from J, with 12 bases between.

This clonotype was detected ten times or more. This rearrangement joins TRBV12-3 or TRBV12-4 to TRBJ2-7, with a possible D match to TRBD2 (6 bases). This CDR3 is 12 amino acids long. V was trimmed by 3 bases and J by 8 bases, leaving 11 bases between them. The CDR3 loop reads CASSLRTNQQYF. DNA of the CDR3: TGTGCCAGCAGTTTGAGGACTAACCAGCAGTACTTC.

This clonotype was observed many times. The chain is built from TRBV20-1 and TRBJ2-1, with D possibly called TRBD1 or TRBD2 (5 bases each). Trimming left V 3 bases short and J 2 bases short, with 8 bases between. Germline V gene data show CDR1 as DFQATT and CDR2 as SNEGSKA (reference sequence). The length of the CDR3 is 13 residues. The CDR3 sequence is CSASWDPYNEQFF. DNA of the CDR3: TGCAGTGCTAGCTGGGACCCCTACAATGAGCAGTTCTTC.

This clonotype appeared many times. V is TRBV4-2 and J is TRBJ1-2, with unresolved D. The CDR3 is made up of 17 amino acids. The V and J ends lost 1 base and 0 bases respectively, with 15 bases between them. Germline-derived CDR1 and CDR2 are LGHNA and YNFKEQ. CDR3 nucleotides: TGTGCCAGCAGCCAAGCAAACTCTGAGTTAGCTAACTATGGCTACACCTTC. Its protein is CASSQANSELANYGYTF.

This clonotype was observed many times. The chain employs TRBV28 and TRBJ1-1; possibly TRBD1 for D (6 bases). The V end lost 6 bases, the J end lost 1 base, and 18 bases lay between the germline ends. CDR1 is MDHEN and CDR2 is SYDVKM in the germline V gene. The CDR3 loop spans 16 amino acids. Written as DNA, the CDR3 is TGTGCCAGCAGGGTTTCCGGGGGGGCTGGGAACACTGAAGCTTTCTTT. This encodes CASRVSGGAGNTEAFF.

This clonotype was seen ten or more times. The V call is TRBV20-1, the J call TRBJ2-5, with 7 bases identical to TRBD2. Per the germline V gene, CDR1 is DFQATT and CDR2 is SNEGSKA (reference sequence). The length of the CDR3 is 14 residues. V was clipped by 5 bases and J by 2 bases; unmatched bases: 8. The CDR3 sequence: CSAQRPGGQETQYF. For the CDR3, the DNA is TGCAGTGCTCAACGCCCGGGGGGACAAGAGACCCAGTACTTC.

This clonotype was counted at least ten times. This chain links TRBV5-6 with TRBJ2-3, with D tentatively TRBD1 (6 bases). Trimming cost V 7 bases and J 4 bases, with 13 bases left between them. The CDR3 covers 13 residues. Germline CDR1 SGHDT, CDR2 YYEEEE. The CDR3 is CASDQGNPDTQYF. DNA of the CDR3: TGTGCCAGCGACCAGGGGAACCCAGATACGCAGTATTTT.

This clonotype was found many times. The J gene is TRBJ2-1, the V gene TRBV19; 9 positions agree with TRBD2. This CDR3 has 17 amino acids. The germline V gene encodes CDR1 LNHDA and CDR2 SQIVND (reference sequence). V lost 2 bases, J lost 6 bases, and 11 bases stayed unmatched. The CDR3 DNA sequence: TGTGCCAGTAGTATAAAGGGGGGCGGGGGGGCTTCCAATGAGCAGTTCTTC. Residues: CASSIKGGGGASNEQFF.

There are many counts of this clonotype. The CDR3 DNA is TGTGCCAGCAGTTACGGGCAGGGACCAACTAATGAAAAACTGTTTTTT. Translation: CASSYGQGPTNEKLFF. The V and J genes are TRBV6-5 and TRBJ1-4, with a possible D match to TRBD1 (5 bases). Between the trimmed V and J ends, which lost 2 bases and 0 bases, there was a span of 10 bases. The CDR3 runs to 16 residues. CDR1 is MNHEY, CDR2 SVGAGI, per germline.

Many counts were recorded for this clonotype. The chain is built from TRBV24-1 and TRBJ2-2; 7 positions match TRBD1. Germline V gene lookup returns CDR1 KGHDR and CDR2 SFDVKD. The CDR3 length is 16 residues. V gave up 10 bases and J gave up 0 bases; unmatched junction bases: 10. CDR3 sequence (DNA): TGTGCCACAGGCCGGACAGGCAGCGCGAACACCGGGGAGCTGTTTTTT. Residues: CATGRTGSANTGELFF.

This clonotype was observed many times. The V call is TRBV4-3, the J call TRBJ2-7, with 8 nucleotides matching TRBD2. Germline CDR1 reads LGHNA; CDR2 reads YSLEER. This CDR3 is 15 amino acids long. V trimming: 0 bases; J trimming: 4 bases; junction bases outside the gene matches: 5. The CDR3 sequence is CASSQELAGKYEQYF. The CDR3 coding sequence is TGCGCCAGCAGCCAAGAGCTAGCGGGCAAATACGAGCAGTACTTC.

This clonotype was seen repeatedly, ten times or more. V and J are TRBV10-3 and TRBJ1-6; 7 bases fit TRBD1. CDR3 length equals 19 residues. The ends lost 3 bases at V and 0 bases at J; junction bases unmatched: 11. From germline, CDR1 is ENHRY and CDR2 SYGVKD. For the CDR3, the DNA is TGTGCCATCAGTGAAGGTCCGGGACAGTCGAGCTCCTATAATTCACCCCTCCACTTT. This sequence encodes CAISEGPGQSSSYNSPLHF.

In its sample, this clonotype was seen a few times. The junction does not match germline at one end; this may be a read error. The J gene is TRBJ2-5, the V gene TRBV7-6; no definite D call. The V gene's germline CDR1 is SGHVS and CDR2 FNYEAQ. This CDR3 contains 13 residues. CDR3 region: CASSLDGEESQYF. CDR3 sequence (DNA): TGTGCCAGCAGCTTAGATGGAGAAGAGTCCCAGTACTTC. Supplemented by reference TRBV7-6 and TRBJ2-5, the full variable domain reads GAGVSQSPRYKVTKRGQDVALRCDPISGHVSLYWYRQALGQGPEFLTYFNYEAQQDKSGLPNDRFSAERPEGSISTLTIQRTEQRDSAMYRCASSLDGEESQYFGPGTRLLVL.

The genes are TRBV5-4 and TRBJ2-7; D unresolved. The CDR3 loop spans 15 amino acids. The V end lost 0 bases, the J end lost 6 bases, and 16 bases lay between the germline ends. CDR1 and CDR2 from the germline V gene are SGHNT and YYREEE (reference sequence). Here the CDR3 reads CASSLGPARLGEQYV. In DNA, the CDR3 is TGTGCCAGCAGCTTGGGTCCGGCTAGACTCGGCGAGCAGTACGTC.

This clonotype was detected ten times or more. The chain employs TRBV7-9 and TRBJ2-7; D tentatively fits TRBD1 or TRBD2 (5 bases each). The CDR3 totals 15 residues. Germline-derived CDR1 and CDR2 are SEHNR and FQNEAQ (reference sequence). Deletions cut 5 bases from V and 3 bases from J, with 17 bases between. This CDR3 is CASSPDGTGGYEQYF. DNA of the CDR3: TGTGCCAGCAGCCCAGACGGGACCGGCGGCTACGAGCAGTACTTC.

This clonotype came up many times. This sequence joins TRBV11-2 and TRBJ2-2, with a tentative D call TRBD2 (6 bases). The CDR3 is 14 amino acids. Per germline, CDR1 SGHAT and CDR2 FQNNGV. The V end lost 6 bases, the J end lost 0 bases, and 8 bases lay between the germline ends. The CDR3 sequence is CASRRLANTGELFF. CDR3 in DNA: TGTGCCAGCAGAAGACTAGCGAACACCGGGGAGCTGTTTTTT. The full variable domain, its missing parts supplied by reference TRBV11-2 and TRBJ2-2, is EAGVAQSPRYKIIEKRQSVAFWCNPISGHATLYWYQQILGQGPKLLIQFQNNGVVDDSQLPKDRFSAERLKGVDSTLKIQPAKLEDSAVYLCASRRLANTGELFFGEGSRLTVL.

There are many counts of this clonotype. This chain joins TRBV4-3 and TRBJ1-1; a possible D gene is TRBD1 (5 bases). This CDR3 is 14 amino acids long. Germline V gene lookup returns CDR1 LGHNA and CDR2 YSLEER. V was pared by 6 bases and J by 0 bases, with 11 bases between. Written as DNA, the CDR3 is TGCGCCAGCAGAACGGGACGGCTGAACACTGAAGCTTTCTTT. It encodes CASRTGRLNTEAFF.

This clonotype occurred a few times. The chain is built from TRBV5-4 and TRBJ2-7; 11 bases are a match to TRBD1. The V segment lost 4 bases and the J segment 5 bases; nucleotides outside the gene matches: 5. The CDR3 runs 14 residues. Germline CDR1 SGHNT, CDR2 YYREEE (reference sequence). CDR3 amino acids: CASSQDRGRNEQYF. The CDR3 DNA reads as TGTGCCAGCAGCCAGGACAGGGGGCGCAACGAGCAGTACTTC.

Many counts were recorded for this clonotype. This chain links TRBV6-1 with TRBJ2-7; unclear D gene. This CDR3 spans 10 amino acids. V dropped 2 bases and J dropped 10 bases, with 6 bases sitting between them. Germline CDR1 reads MNHNS; CDR2 reads SASEGT. This CDR3 is CASSEFLQYF. The CDR3 bases are TGTGCCAGCAGTGAATTTCTCCAGTACTTC.

There are many counts of this clonotype. This chain links TRBV5-1 with TRBJ2-1, with D maybe TRBD2 (6 bases). The V and J ends lost 1 base and 2 bases respectively, with 10 bases between them. The length of the CDR3 is 15 residues. CDR1 is SGHRS and CDR2 is YFSETQ in the germline V gene. CDR3 sequence reads: CASSLNGGPYNEQFF. CDR3 coding DNA: TGCGCCAGCAGCTTGAACGGAGGGCCCTACAATGAGCAGTTCTTC. The full variable domain, rest sourced from reference TRBV5-1 and TRBJ2-1, is KAGVTQTPRYLIKTRGQQVTLSCSPISGHRSVSWYQQTPGQGLQFLFEYFSETQRNKGNFPGRFSGRQFSNSRSEMNVSTLELGDSALYLCASSLNGGPYNEQFFGPGTRLTVL.

There are many counts of this clonotype. The chain links TRBV7-3 to TRBJ2-3; D tentatively fits TRBD1 or TRBD2 (5 bases each). The CDR3 is 14 amino acids. Trimming pared 6 bases from V and 0 bases from J, leaving 10 bases between. CDR1 and CDR2 (germline): SGHTA, FQGTGA. The CDR3 DNA reads as TGTGCCAGCAGTAGAGGGGTGAGCACAGATACGCAGTATTTT. Amino acid sequence: CASSRGVSTDTQYF.

The table lists this clonotype with many counts. This chain links TRBV12-3 or TRBV12-4 with TRBJ1-5; D unresolved. V dropped 0 bases and J dropped 7 bases, with 10 bases sitting between them. This CDR3 is built from 14 residues. CDR3 DNA sequence: TGTGCCAGCAGTTTAGCTGCAGCCCCACAGCCCCAGCATTTT. It translates to CASSLAAAPQPQHF.

This clonotype was found many times. The V call is TRBV7-8, the J call TRBJ2-1; 15 nucleotides line up with TRBD2. This CDR3 spans 19 amino acids. Trimming cost V 0 bases and J 6 bases; bases outside gene matches: 9. The germline CDR1 and CDR2 sequences are SGHVS and FQNEAQ. The CDR3 protein is CASSLARTSGGDASNEQFF. The CDR3 region has the DNA TGTGCCAGCAGCTTAGCAAGGACTAGCGGGGGGGATGCATCCAATGAGCAGTTCTTC.

This clonotype was seen ten or more times. This rearrangement joins TRBV5-1 to TRBJ2-4; 11 bases match TRBD2. V was pared by 2 bases and J by 4 bases, with 5 bases of the junction left unmatched. The CDR3 runs 16 residues. Germline lookup yields CDR1 SGHRS and CDR2 YFSETQ. The CDR3 nucleotides are TGCGCCAGCAGCTTCTTAGCGGGGGGGCCAAAAAACATTCAGTACTTC. It is translated as CASSFLAGGPKNIQYF.

The chain links TRBV7-6 to TRBJ2-7; the D gene is possibly TRBD2 (6 bases). Between the trimmed V and J ends, which lost 1 base and 5 bases, there was a span of 15 bases. The CDR3 spans 15 residues. CDR1 SGHVS and CDR2 FNYEAQ come from the germline V gene. CDR3 in DNA: TGTGCCAGCAGCTTAGGGGTCGGGGGAACCCACGAGCAGTACTTC. Its protein is CASSLGVGGTHEQYF.

This clonotype was seen ten or more times. This chain uses TRBV12-3 or TRBV12-4 with TRBJ2-1; TRBD1 aligns across 7 bases. The CDR3 covers 14 residues. Trimming cost V 7 bases and J 8 bases; bases outside gene matches: 11. CDR3: CASIGDSPMDEQFF. The CDR3 region has the DNA TGTGCCAGCATAGGGGACAGCCCTATGGATGAGCAGTTCTTC.

The CDR3 DNA reads TGTGCCAGCAAAGGGCTAGGGGCCAACGTCCTGACTTTC. It codes for CASKGLGANVLTF. The V call is TRBV12-3 or TRBV12-4, the J call TRBJ2-6; D remains ambiguous. The ends were cut back, 7 bases at V and 4 bases at J, with 8 bases in the middle. The CDR3 runs to 13 residues.

This clonotype has a count of ten or more. The chain has TRBV3-1 and TRBJ1-5; the D is unclear. CDR3 length: 15 amino acids. The germline V gene encodes CDR1 LGHDT and CDR2 YNNKEL (reference sequence). The ends were cut back, 0 bases at V and 3 bases at J, with 9 bases in the middle. The CDR3, as DNA: TGTGCCAGCAGCCAAGATGCGCAAACCAATCAGCCCCAGCATTTT. Translating it yields CASSQDAQTNQPQHF.